This T cell receptor (beta chain) was identified in a study of blood T cell repertoires in COVID-19. Study at large: Acute-phase and convalescent COVID-19 samples originated in the United States, Italy and Spain. PBMCs, B-cell-depleted T cells, or T cells were the source of the cDNA or gDNA that made up the material.

The CDR3 runs 17 residues. Germline-derived CDR1 and CDR2 are SGHVS and FQNEAQ. V was shortened by 1 base and J by 3 bases, with 18 bases between the two germline ends. Participants had their cohort set by participant-reported clinical history. Per the authors' pipeline: Reference gene primer amplification gave estimated nucleated cell counts. The table came from immunoSEQ multiplex PCR; TCRdb's copy has only in-frame clones and leaves some out. That table furnishes V, J and clone size, whereas the DNA furnished D and trimming. The table includes 110,000 to 150,000 clones, approximately 80% detected once.

This TCR was recovered from a woman aged 50 to 60 who had recovered from COVID-19. The sequencing input was PBMCs or T cells enriched from blood (not recorded which). V gene TRBV7-8 combines with J gene TRBJ1-1, with D possibly being TRBD1 (6 bases). CDR3: CASSLGAPQGPDTEAFF. In DNA, the CDR3 is TGTGCCAGCAGCTTAGGGGCCCCACAGGGTCCGGACACTGAAGCTTTCTTT.